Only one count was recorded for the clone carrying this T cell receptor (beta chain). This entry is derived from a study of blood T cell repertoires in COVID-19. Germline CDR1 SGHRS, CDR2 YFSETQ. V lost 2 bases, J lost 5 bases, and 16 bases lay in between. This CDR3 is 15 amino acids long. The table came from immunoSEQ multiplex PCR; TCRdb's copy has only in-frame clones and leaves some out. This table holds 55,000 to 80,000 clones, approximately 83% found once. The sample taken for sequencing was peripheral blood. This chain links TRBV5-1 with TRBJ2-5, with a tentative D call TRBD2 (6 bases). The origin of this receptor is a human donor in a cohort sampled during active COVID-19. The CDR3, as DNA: TGCGCCAGCAGCTTAGGGGCGGGGACGGGGGAGACCCAGTACTTC. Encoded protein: CASSLGAGTGETQYF.